This T cell receptor (beta chain) was sequenced in a study of blood T cell repertoires in COVID-19. Study-level background: Acute and convalescent COVID-19 samples came from the United States, Italy and Spain. T cells, B-cell-depleted T cells, or PBMCs supplied cDNA or gDNA.

Original handling: Reference gene primer amplification gave estimated nucleated cell counts. The data were produced by immunoSEQ multiplex PCR, yet TCRdb's version contains in-frame clones alone and is incomplete. D and trimming were read from the DNA, whereas the V and J calls and clone size are those reported in that table. The repertoire consists of approximately 73,000 clones, with about 89% occurring once and the leading ten covering around 1.9%. This CDR3 region has 14 residues. Trimming left V 0 bases short and J 6 bases short, with 10 bases between. Germline lookup yields CDR1 SGHDN and CDR2 FVKESK.

This receptor was identified in a woman between 55 and 75 years old with acute or convalescent COVID-19. Input material: peripheral blood. The chain combines TRBV14 with TRBJ2-3; D is undetermined. In DNA form, the CDR3 reads TGTGCCAGCAGCCAAGAATACGAACTCGATACGCAGTATTTT. This gives the protein CASSQEYELDTQYF.